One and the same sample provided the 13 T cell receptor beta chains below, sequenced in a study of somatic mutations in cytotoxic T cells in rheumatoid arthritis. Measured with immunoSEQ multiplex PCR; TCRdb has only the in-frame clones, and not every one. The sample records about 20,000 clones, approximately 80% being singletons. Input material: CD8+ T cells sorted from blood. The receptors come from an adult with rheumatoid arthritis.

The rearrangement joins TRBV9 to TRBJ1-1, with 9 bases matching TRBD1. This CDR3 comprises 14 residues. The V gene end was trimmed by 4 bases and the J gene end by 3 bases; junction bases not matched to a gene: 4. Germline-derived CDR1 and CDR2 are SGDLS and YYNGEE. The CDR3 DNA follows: TGTGCCAGCAGCATATGGGACAGGGACACTGAAGCTTTCTTT. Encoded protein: CASSIWDRDTEAFF.

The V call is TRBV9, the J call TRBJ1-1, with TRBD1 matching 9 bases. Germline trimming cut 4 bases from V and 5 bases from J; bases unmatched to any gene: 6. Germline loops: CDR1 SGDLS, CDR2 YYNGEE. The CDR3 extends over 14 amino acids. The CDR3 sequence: CASSLTGGWTEAFF. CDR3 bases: TGTGCCAGCAGCTTGACAGGGGGATGGACTGAAGCTTTCTTT.

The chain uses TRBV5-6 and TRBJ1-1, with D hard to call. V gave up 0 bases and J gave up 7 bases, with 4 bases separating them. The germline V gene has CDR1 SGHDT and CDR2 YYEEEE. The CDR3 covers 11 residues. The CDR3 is CASSLGIEAFF. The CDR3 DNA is TGTGCCAGCAGCTTGGGTATTGAAGCTTTCTTT.

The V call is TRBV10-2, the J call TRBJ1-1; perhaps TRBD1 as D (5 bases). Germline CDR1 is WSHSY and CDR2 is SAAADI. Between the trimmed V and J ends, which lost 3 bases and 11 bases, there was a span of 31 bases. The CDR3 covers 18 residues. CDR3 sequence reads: CASSDGGKGPSVEALAFF. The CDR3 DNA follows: TGCGCCAGCAGTGATGGGGGGAAAGGCCCCTCGGTGGAAGCCCTGGCTTTCTTT.

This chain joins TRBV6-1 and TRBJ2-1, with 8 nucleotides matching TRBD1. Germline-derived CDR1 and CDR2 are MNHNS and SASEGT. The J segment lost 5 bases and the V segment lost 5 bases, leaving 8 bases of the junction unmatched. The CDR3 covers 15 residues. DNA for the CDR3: TGTGCCAGCAGTAAGCGGACAGGGCAGAACAATGAGCAGTTCTTC. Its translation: CASSKRTGQNNEQFF.

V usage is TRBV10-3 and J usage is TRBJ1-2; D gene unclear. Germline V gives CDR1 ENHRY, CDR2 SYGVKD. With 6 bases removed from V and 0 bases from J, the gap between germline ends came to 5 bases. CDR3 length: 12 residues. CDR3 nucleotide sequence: TGTGCCATCAGGGGAACTAACTATGGCTACACCTTC. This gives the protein CAIRGTNYGYTF.

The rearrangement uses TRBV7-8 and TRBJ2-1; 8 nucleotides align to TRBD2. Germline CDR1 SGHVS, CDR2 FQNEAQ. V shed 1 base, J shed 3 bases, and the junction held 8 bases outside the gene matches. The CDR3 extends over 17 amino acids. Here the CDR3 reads CASSLGIRSGSYNEQFF. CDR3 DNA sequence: TGTGCCAGCAGCTTAGGCATTAGGAGCGGGAGCTACAATGAGCAGTTCTTC.

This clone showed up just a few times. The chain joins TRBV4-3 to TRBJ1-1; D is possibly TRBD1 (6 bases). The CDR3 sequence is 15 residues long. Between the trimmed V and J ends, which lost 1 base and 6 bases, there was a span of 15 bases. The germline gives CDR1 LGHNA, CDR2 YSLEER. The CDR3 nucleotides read TGCGCCAGCAGCCAAGCAAGGGGGGGGAGTGCTGAAGCTTTCTTT. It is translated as CASSQARGGSAEAFF.

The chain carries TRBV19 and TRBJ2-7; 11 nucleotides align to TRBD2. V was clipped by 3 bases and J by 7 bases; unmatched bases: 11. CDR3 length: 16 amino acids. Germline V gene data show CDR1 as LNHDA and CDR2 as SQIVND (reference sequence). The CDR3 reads CASSMWSLAGGMEQYF. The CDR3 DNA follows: TGTGCCAGTAGTATGTGGTCCCTAGCGGGAGGCATGGAGCAGTACTTC.

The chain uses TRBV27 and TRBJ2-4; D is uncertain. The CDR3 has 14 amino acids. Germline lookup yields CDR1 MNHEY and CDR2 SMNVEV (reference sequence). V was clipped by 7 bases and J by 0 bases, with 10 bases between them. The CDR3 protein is CASTPAPAKNIQYF. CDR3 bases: TGTGCCAGCACGCCAGCGCCAGCCAAAAACATTCAGTACTTC.

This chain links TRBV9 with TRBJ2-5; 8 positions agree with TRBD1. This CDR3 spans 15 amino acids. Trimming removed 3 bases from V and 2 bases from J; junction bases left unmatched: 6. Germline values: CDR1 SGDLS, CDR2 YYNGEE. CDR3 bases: TGTGCCAGCAGCGGCAGGACAGGGCAACAAGAGACCCAGTACTTC. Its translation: CASSGRTGQQETQYF.

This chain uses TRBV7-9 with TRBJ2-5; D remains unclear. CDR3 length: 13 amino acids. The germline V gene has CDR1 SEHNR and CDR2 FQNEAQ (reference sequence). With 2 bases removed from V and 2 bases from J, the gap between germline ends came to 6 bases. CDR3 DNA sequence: TGTGCCAGCAGCTTACTCCCTCAAGAGACCCAGTACTTC. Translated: CASSLLPQETQYF.

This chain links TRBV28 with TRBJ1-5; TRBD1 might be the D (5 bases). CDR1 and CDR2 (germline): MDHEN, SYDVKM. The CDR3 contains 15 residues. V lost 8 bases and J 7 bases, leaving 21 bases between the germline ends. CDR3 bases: TGTGCCAGCGGACCCCAGGGTGCGGTAAGACAGCCCCAGCATTTT. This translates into CASGPQGAVRQPQHF.